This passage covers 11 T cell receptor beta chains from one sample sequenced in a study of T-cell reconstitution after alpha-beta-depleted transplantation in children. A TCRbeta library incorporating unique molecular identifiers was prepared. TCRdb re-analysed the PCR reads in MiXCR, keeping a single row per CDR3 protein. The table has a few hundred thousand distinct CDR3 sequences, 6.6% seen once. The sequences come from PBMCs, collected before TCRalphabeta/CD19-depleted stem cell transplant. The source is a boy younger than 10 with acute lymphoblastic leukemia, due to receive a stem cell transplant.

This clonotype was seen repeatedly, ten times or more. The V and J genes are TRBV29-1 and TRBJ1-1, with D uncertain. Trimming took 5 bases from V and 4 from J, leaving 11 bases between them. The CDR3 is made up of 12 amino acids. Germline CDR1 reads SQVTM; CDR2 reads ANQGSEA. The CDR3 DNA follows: TGCAGCGTTATCGAAGGGATCACTGAAGCTTTCTTT. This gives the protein CSVIEGITEAFF. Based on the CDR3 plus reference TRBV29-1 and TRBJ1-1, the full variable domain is SAVISQKPSRDICQRGTSLTIQCQVDSQVTMMFWYRQQPGQSLTLIATANQGSEATYESGFVIDKFPISRPNLTFSTLTVSNMSPEDSSIYLCSVIEGITEAFFGQGTRLTVV.

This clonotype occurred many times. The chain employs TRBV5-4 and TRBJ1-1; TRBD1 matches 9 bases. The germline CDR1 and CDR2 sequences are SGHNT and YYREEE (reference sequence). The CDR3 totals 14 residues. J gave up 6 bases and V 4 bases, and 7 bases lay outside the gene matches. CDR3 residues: CASSGGTGQAEAFF. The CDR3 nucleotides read TGTGCCAGCAGCGGCGGGACAGGGCAGGCTGAAGCTTTCTTT. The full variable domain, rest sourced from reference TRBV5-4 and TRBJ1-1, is ETGVTQSPTHLIKTRGQQVTLRCSSQSGHNTVSWYQQALGQGPQFIFQYYREEENGRGNFPPRFSGLQFPNYSSELNVNALELDDSALYLCASSGGTGQAEAFFGQGTRLTVV.

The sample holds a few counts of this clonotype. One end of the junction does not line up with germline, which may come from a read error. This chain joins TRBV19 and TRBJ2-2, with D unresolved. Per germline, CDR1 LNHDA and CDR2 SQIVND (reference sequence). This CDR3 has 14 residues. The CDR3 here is CASLHGTKTGELFF. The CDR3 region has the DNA TGTGCCAGCCTCCACGGAACGAAGACCGGGGAGCTGTTTTTT. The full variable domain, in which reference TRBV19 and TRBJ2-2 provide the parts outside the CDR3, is DGGITQSPKYLFRKEGQNVTLSCEQNLNHDAMYWYRQDPGQGLRLIYYSQIVNDFQKGDIAEGYSVSREKKESFPLTVTSAQKNPTAFYLCASLHGTKTGELFFGEGSRLTVL.

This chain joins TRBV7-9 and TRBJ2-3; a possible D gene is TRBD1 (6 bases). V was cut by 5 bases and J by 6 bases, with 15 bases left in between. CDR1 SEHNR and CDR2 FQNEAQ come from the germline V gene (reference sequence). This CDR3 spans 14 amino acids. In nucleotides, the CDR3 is TGTGCCAGCAGCCACCGGGACACTCATGATACGCAGTATTTT. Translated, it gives CASSHRDTHDTQYF.

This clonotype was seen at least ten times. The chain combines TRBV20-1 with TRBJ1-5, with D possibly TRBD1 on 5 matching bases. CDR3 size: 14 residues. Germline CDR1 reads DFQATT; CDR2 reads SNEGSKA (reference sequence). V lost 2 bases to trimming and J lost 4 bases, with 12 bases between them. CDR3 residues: CSARRGVGNQPQHF. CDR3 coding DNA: TGCAGTGCTAGACGGGGGGTCGGAAATCAGCCCCAGCATTTT.

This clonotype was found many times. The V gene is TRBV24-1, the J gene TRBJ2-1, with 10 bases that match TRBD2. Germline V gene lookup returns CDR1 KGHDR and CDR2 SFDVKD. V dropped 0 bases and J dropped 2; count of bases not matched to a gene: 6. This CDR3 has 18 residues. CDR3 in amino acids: CATSDLRRTSGAYNEQFF. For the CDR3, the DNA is TGTGCCACCAGTGATTTGCGGCGGACTAGCGGAGCCTACAATGAGCAGTTCTTC.

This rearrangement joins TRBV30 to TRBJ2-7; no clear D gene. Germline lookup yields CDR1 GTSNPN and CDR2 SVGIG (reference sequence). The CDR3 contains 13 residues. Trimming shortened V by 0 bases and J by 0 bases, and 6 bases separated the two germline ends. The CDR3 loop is CAWSVGVSYEQYF. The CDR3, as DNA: TGTGCCTGGAGTGTTGGTGTCTCCTACGAGCAGTACTTC.

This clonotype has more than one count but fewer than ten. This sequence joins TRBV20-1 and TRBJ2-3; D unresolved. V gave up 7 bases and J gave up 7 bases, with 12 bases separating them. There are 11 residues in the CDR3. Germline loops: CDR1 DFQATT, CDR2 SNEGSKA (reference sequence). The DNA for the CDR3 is TGCAGTGAAGTTGCGGAGAATACGCAGTATTTT. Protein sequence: CSEVAENTQYF.

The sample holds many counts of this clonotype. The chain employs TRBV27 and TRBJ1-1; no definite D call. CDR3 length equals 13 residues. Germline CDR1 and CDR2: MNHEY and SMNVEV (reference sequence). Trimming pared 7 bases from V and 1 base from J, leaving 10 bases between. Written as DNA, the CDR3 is TGTGCCAGCACTGACGGCGCGAACACTGAAGCTTTCTTT. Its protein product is CASTDGANTEAFF.

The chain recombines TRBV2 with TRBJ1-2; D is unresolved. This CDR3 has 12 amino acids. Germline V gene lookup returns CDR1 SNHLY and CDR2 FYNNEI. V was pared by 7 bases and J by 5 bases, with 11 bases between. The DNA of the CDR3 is TGTGCCAGCAACGCCGCCGTATATGGCTACACCTTC. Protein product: CASNAAVYGYTF.

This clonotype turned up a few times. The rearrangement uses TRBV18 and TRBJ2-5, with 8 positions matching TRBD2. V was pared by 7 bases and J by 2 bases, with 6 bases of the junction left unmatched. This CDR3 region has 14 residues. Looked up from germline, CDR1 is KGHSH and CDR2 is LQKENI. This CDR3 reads CASCVLAAQETQYF. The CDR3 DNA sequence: TGTGCCAGCTGCGTACTAGCGGCTCAAGAGACCCAGTACTTC.